Presented here are 6 T cell receptor beta chains from one specimen sequenced in a study of blood T cells in healthy people across ages. The authors ran a second PCR of about 6 to 12 cycles using a sample-barcoded 5' primer and a J-beta primer mix. TCRdb re-called the 5' RACE reads with MiXCR, one entry per CDR3 protein. The sample includes roughly 700,000 distinct CDR3 sequences, around 25% of them seen just once. This sample also appeared in a second study, on T cells of mothers and their children.

What was sequenced was blood. The receptors were gathered from a boy younger than 18 in good health.

This clonotype was found a few times. The V gene is TRBV3-1, the J gene TRBJ2-1; D not certain. The end of the DNA is better explained by TRBJ2-5, so the J call may be wrong. CDR1 and CDR2 from the germline V gene are LGHDT and YNNKEL (reference sequence). CDR3 length: 14 residues. The CDR3 DNA reads TGTGCCAGCAGCCAGCCGCTGAATCAAGAGACCCAGTACTTC. Its protein product is CASSQPLNQETQYF.

This rearrangement joins TRBV4-3 to TRBJ2-1; 15 nucleotides match TRBD2. The CDR3 is 16 residues long. The junction had 3 bases not matched to a gene; V was cut back by 3 bases and J by 6 bases. Germline lookup yields CDR1 LGHNA and CDR2 YSLEER. CDR3 region: CASSQGLAGGFNEQFF. The DNA for the CDR3 is TGCGCCAGCAGCCAGGGACTAGCGGGGGGTTTCAATGAGCAGTTCTTC.

This clonotype was counted a few times. The J gene is TRBJ2-3, the V gene TRBV5-1; 7 positions agree with TRBD1. Germline V lookup: CDR1 SGHRS, CDR2 YFSETQ. The CDR3 consists of 15 residues. Unmatched junction bases numbered 6, after V lost 4 bases and J lost 1 base. DNA of the CDR3: TGCGCCAGCAGCCCCGGGACAGTGGGCACAGATACGCAGTATTTT. Translated, it gives CASSPGTVGTDTQYF.

This clonotype showed up just a few times. This chain links TRBV12-3 or TRBV12-4 with TRBJ1-6; possibly TRBD1 for D (5 bases). With 3 bases removed from V and 7 bases from J, the gap between germline ends came to 13 bases. The CDR3 loop spans 15 amino acids. CDR3 coding DNA: TGTGCCAGCAGTTTTAGAGGGGAGCAGAATTCACCCCTCCACTTT. Its protein product is CASSFRGEQNSPLHF.

This rearrangement joins TRBV20-1 to TRBJ2-7; D is perhaps TRBD2 (6 bases). Germline V gene sequence: CDR1 DFQATT, CDR2 SNEGSKA (reference sequence). This CDR3 spans 13 amino acids. V shed 1 base and J shed 7 bases, with 14 bases lying between them. CDR3 coding DNA: TGCAGTGCTAGAGTGGAGGGAGGAGGAGAGCAGTACTTC. Protein: CSARVEGGGEQYF.

The gene calls are TRBV4-1 and TRBJ1-4; TRBD1 agrees at 7 bases. The germline gives CDR1 MGHRA, CDR2 YSYEKL. With 4 bases clipped from V and 8 bases from J, the junction kept 7 bases outside the gene matches. The CDR3 spans 14 residues. The CDR3 loop reads CASSPPGGREKLFF. For the CDR3, the DNA is TGCGCCAGCAGCCCACCAGGGGGACGGGAAAAACTGTTTTTT.